This T cell receptor (beta chain) was retrieved from a study of blood T cells in healthy people across ages (dated by TCRdb to between 2015 and 2017). Turning to the overall study: In model experiments, roughly one uniquely barcoded TCR beta cDNA molecule per two T cells was captured by template switching. Using deep sequencing normalized with unique cDNA molecular identifiers, the study measured how TCR beta repertoire diversity changes with age. Donors were grouped into four age groups: young (average approximately 15 years), middle-aged (39), aged (62) and long-lived (just over 80). To avoid experimental bias, donors of different ages were distributed randomly across sequencing lanes. The study analyzed two additional independent replicas of 1 million unique cDNA reads from the same blood draw for two donors, one aged 18 to 29 and one aged 80 or older. What the authors observed across the whole study: Because the CMV infection status of the donors was unknown, age-related changes in expanded clonotypes may potentially have been confounded. A strong correlation was found between observed TCR beta diversity and the percentage of naive T cells measured by flow cytometry. Estimates of total diversity based on one million sequenced T cells were considered lower bounds and underestimates. Compared with the aged group, more naive CD4+ T cells, fewer expanded clones and increased TCR diversity were shown by the long-lived group, suggesting age selection. Because profiling used bulk unsorted PBMCs, naive and antigen-experienced compartments could not be compared conclusively. Observed TCR beta diversity per million T cells fell roughly linearly with age, and a significant reduction was already apparent by age around 36.

Library construction relied on 5' RACE. Instrument on record: Illumina HiSeq 2500. A second PCR of about 6 to 11 cycles was performed with a sample-barcoded 5' primer and a J-beta primer mix. A template-switch 5' adaptor carrying 12 random nucleotides introduced a unique molecular identifier onto each TCR beta cDNA molecule. At least 3 million CDR3-containing paired-end reads were obtained from each sample. The Mint cDNA synthesis kit, primed by a TRBC-specific oligonucleotide, was used to synthesize first-strand cDNA from all RNA. After uracil-DNA glycosylase treatment, a first 18-cycle PCR used universal primers M1SS and BC2_uni_R on all cDNA. Regarding the original processing steps: Normalization of each sample was performed by random selection of 1 million high-quality reads, each carrying a distinct molecular identifier. Reads with shared molecular identifiers were discarded instead of being binned into consensus sequences. CDR3 identification, clonotype clustering and error correction used MiTCR with a Q25 quality threshold and the strictest error-elimination algorithm. Lower-bound total TCR beta diversity was estimated with a nonparametric unseen species model using Euler transformation. TCRdb ran its own pipeline on the public reads, namely fastp trimming at Q25 and MiXCR clone calling, and kept in-frame beta chains. Rows are unified per CDR3 protein, each entry keeping the most common DNA and genes. Clone size and V and J calls follow TCRdb, not the original study. The sample yields around 670,000 distinct CDR3 sequences; under 30% were counted once. About 15% of the sample rests with the top ten.

Systemically healthy Caucasian individuals from Russia, 35 to 50 in total and aged about 6 to 95 years, were included as donors. Roughly 10 milliliters of peripheral blood were drawn from each donor into EDTA-treated Vacutainer tubes. Ficoll-Paque density-gradient centrifugation was used to isolate PBMCs, with at least 7 million per sample. Trizol reagent was used to extract total RNA from the PBMCs, yielding at least 6 micrograms per sample. For every donor, flow cytometry on a PBMC aliquot measured the percentage of naive CD45RAhigh/CD27high T cells. This clonotype showed up many times. Its antigen specificity is not known. No clone much larger than this one lies a single base away; base qualities are absent. CDR1 SQVTM and CDR2 ANQGSEA are derived from the germline V gene. A distance of 7 bases separates the germline ends of V and J, which lose 1 base and 0 bases respectively. Inclusive of the bounding cysteine and phenylalanine, the CDR3 is 15 residues long. Just CDR3 DNA is preserved here, 45 bases in frame from base 1.

The sample was blood. The TCR sequence derives from a woman aged 80 or over in good health. The V gene is TRBV29-1 and the J gene is TRBJ2-6, with no confidently assigned D gene. The CDR3 reads as follows: CSVEAFSSGANVLTF. The DNA reads as follows: TGCAGCGTTGAAGCATTCAGCTCTGGGGCCAACGTCCTGACTTTC.